The present TCR beta chain was sequenced within a study of OX40 agonist ivuxolimab in advanced cancers. Study context: It was permissible to have had prior anti-PD-1, anti-PD-L1 or anti-CTLA-4 therapy, and approximately 41% had some. Three individuals attained partial responses, comprising one hepatocellular carcinoma case and two cutaneous melanoma cases.

This CDR3 comprises 12 residues. Trimming removed 2 bases from V and 6 bases from J, with 5 bases in between. Per germline, CDR1 MDHEN and CDR2 SYDVKM. Overall study results and limits: Doses of 0.1 to 3.0 mg/kg were accompanied by clonal expansion of CD4+ and CD8+ blood T cells by week 6.

The data were produced by immunoSEQ multiplex PCR, yet TCRdb's version contains in-frame clones alone and is incomplete. The sample lists 50,000 to 65,000 clones, around 88% occurring once. The sample holds one count of this clone. The target antigen is unknown. The rearrangement links TRBV28 to TRBJ2-1; D is unresolved. The material sequenced was CD4+ or CD8+ T cells sorted from blood, taken in a trial of the OX40 agonist ivuxolimab. The TCR originated in an adult with an advanced solid tumor such as melanoma, head and neck, liver or kidney cancer. DNA of the CDR3: TGTGCCAGCAGTTTACGACCCAATGAGCAGTTCTTC. Residues: CASSLRPNEQFF.